This T cell receptor (beta chain) stems from a study of cytomegalovirus exposure and HLA in healthy donors. The germline gives CDR1 SEHNR, CDR2 FQNEAQ (reference sequence). The length of the CDR3 is 16 residues. V was pared by 4 bases and J by 5 bases, with 19 bases between. On this clone itself: Its cognate antigen is unknown.

Both 60 Vbeta primers and 13 Jbeta primers went into the PCR. Using immunoSEQ multiplex PCR, the repertoire was profiled, and TCRdb retains in-frame clones only, with some absent. The sample includes around 150,000 clones, more than 75% of them seen just once. Overall study results and limits: There were some V segments, including TRBV6-2 and TRBV6-3, excluded as indistinguishable. Association of 16,951 TCR beta sequences with HLA alleles was found at 0.05 false discovery rate in a later analysis. Analyses of presence and absence presupposed an approximately uniform sequencing depth across donors.

Nominally healthy donors were sampled, though unrecorded immune exposures were likely. The TCR sequence derives from a man between 25 and 39 years old in good health and CMV-seronegative. The chain is built from TRBV7-9 and TRBJ2-3; D might be TRBD1 (5 bases). The sample taken for sequencing was PBMCs. CDR3 region: CASSSRFRGSGDTQYF. For the CDR3, the DNA is TGTGCCAGCAGCTCCAGGTTTAGGGGTTCTGGAGATACGCAGTATTTT.